This paragraph covers one TCR beta chain sequence. The antigen it binds to is not known. The record has no base qualities; no much larger clone is one base away. V is cut by 6 bases and J by 0 bases, and the space between the germline ends is 12 bases. Spanning cysteine to phenylalanine, the CDR3 consists of 14 amino acids. CDR3 DNA is the only sequence kept; it has 42 bases, read in frame from the first base. Via the germline V gene, CDR1 is MDHEN and CDR2 SYDVKM. The trial excluded patients who had a history of autoimmune disease or who were on systemic immunosuppression. Peripheral blood for TCR sequencing was collected from all dose cohorts at baseline, on cycle 4 day 1, and on cycle 7 day 1. Samples were obtained from an open-label, multicenter, first-in-human phase I dose-escalation trial of ivuxolimab. The trial enrolled adults with locally advanced or metastatic head and neck squamous cell, hepatocellular, melanoma or renal cell carcinoma. Before TCR sequencing, CD4+ T cells and CD8+ T cells were sorted from peripheral blood as separate populations.

The data belong to a study of OX40 agonist ivuxolimab in advanced cancers. The study in broad terms: Ivuxolimab was a fully human IgG2 agonistic monoclonal antibody targeting the costimulatory receptor OX40 (CD134). The purpose of peripheral TCRbeta sequencing was to test whether ivuxolimab changed TCR sequence diversity and led to clonal T-cell expansion. Of the 50 to 55 dose-escalation patients, hepatocellular carcinoma was present in roughly 19, melanoma in approximately 15, renal cell carcinoma in 9 and head and neck cancer in 9. The dose-escalation cohort was about 83% male with a mean age of about 58 years, ranging from roughly 23 to 80. The paper describes the monotherapy dose-escalation part (N ≈ 52 patients) of the phase I trial of ivuxolimab. Prior anti-PD-1, anti-PD-L1 or anti-CTLA-4 therapy was permitted, and 30% to 45% of dose-escalation patients had received checkpoint inhibitors. Partial responses occurred in three dose-escalation patients: two with cutaneous melanoma and one with hepatocellular carcinoma. Intravenous ivuxolimab was administered to patients every 2 weeks at six dose levels: 0.01, 0.1, 0.3, 1.5, 3 and 10 mg/kg.

The full study reports these points: In the 0.1-3.0 mg/kg groups, partial responders were among the patients with the lowest normalized peripheral clonal expansion, particularly in CD8+ T cells. The antigen specificity of the peripheral T cells that underwent clonal expansion was not determined. Clonal expansion of both CD4+ and CD8+ blood T cells was observed from baseline to week 6 at doses 0.1 to 3.0 mg/kg. Low levels of normalized T-cell clonal expansion were also shown by some nonresponding patients. After ivuxolimab, more expanded clones were found on average in CD8+ T cells than in CD4+ T cells.

For sequencing of the TCRbeta CDR3 region, genomic DNA was extracted from the sorted cells. The immunoSEQ Assay was used to sequence the TCRbeta CDR3 regions. This immuneACCESS table, as held by TCRdb, lists in-frame sequences with V and J called but not all clones. Of the missing ones, under half trace to an unresolved V gene in checked studies; the others have no known cause. The sample profile shows over 30,000 clones; about 70% of them were found once. The ten largest clones take up about 19% of the sample. The specimen was CD4+ or CD8+ T cells sorted from blood, collected in a trial of the OX40 agonist ivuxolimab. The V and J segments used are TRBV28 and TRBJ2-7; the best D guess is TRBD2, with 6 bases matching. This clonotype originated in an adult with an advanced solid tumor such as melanoma, head and neck, liver or kidney cancer. The encoded CDR3 is CASRRTGGSYEQYF. Here is the DNA: TGTGCCAGCAGACGGACCGGGGGCTCCTACGAGCAGTACTTC.